This TCR beta chain came from a study of HIV-infected children after antiretroviral therapy interruption. Across the whole study: All children had CD4+ count above 500 and viral load below 50 copies/ml.

A 3' RACE protocol on RNA, with unique molecular identifiers, produced the TCR library. TCRdb re-derived calls from the 3' RACE reads in MiXCR, one entry per CDR3 protein. The table has around 50,000 distinct CDR3 sequences, around 4.7% seen once; the top ten hold roughly 0.7%. Looked up from germline, CDR1 is LGHDT and CDR2 is YNNKEL (reference sequence). Deletions cut 6 bases from V and 1 base from J, with 16 bases between. This CDR3 is built from 15 residues. Described treatment: PENTA 11 planned treatment interruption arm or continuous ART arm. From thawed PBMCs, naive CD4+ CD45RA+ CD45RO- T cells were sorted. This clonotype was seen repeatedly, ten times or more.

The genes are TRBV3-1 and TRBJ2-7; D may correspond to TRBD1 or TRBD2 (7 bases each). Material: CD45RA+ CD4+ T cells from PBMCs, pooled from several time points, obtained from a donor given antiretroviral therapy, either interrupted or continuous. Regarding subset: naive CD4+ CD45RA+ CD45RO- T cells. The TCR comes from a pool of human donors with HIV. The CDR3 DNA follows: TGTGCCAGCAGTTGGGGGGGACAGAGGTCCTACGAGCAGTACTTC. Its translation is CASSWGGQRSYEQYF.